One sample yielded the 10 T cell receptor beta chains listed below, sequenced in a study of T-cell reconstitution after alpha-beta-depleted transplantation in children. Preparation of the TCRbeta library involved a method that used unique molecular identifiers. TCRdb independently ran MiXCR on the PCR reads; one entry per CDR3 protein. The sample has 350,000 to 450,000 distinct CDR3 sequences, 13% seen once; the top ten hold over 3.5%. The starting material was PBMCs, obtained from the stem cell graft. The receptor source for this set is a human donor who donated a stem cell graft to a child with Fanconi anemia.

The CDR3 loop is CASSFRPGLAADTQYF. The DNA of the CDR3 is TGTGCCAGCAGTTTCCGACCGGGACTAGCGGCAGATACGCAGTATTTT. This chain joins TRBV2 and TRBJ2-3; 11 nucleotides line up with TRBD2. The CDR3 is 16 residues long. J was trimmed by 4 bases and V by 5 bases; bases with no gene match: 8. Germline V gives CDR1 SNHLY, CDR2 FYNNEI.

The chain couples TRBV9 to TRBJ2-3, with TRBD2 matching over 14 bases. Germline V lookup: CDR1 SGDLS, CDR2 YYNGEE. J gave up 7 bases and V 0 bases, and 7 bases lay outside the gene matches. The CDR3 contains 17 residues. The chain's CDR3 is CASSVAPTSGGAHTQYF. The CDR3 coding sequence is TGTGCCAGCAGCGTAGCCCCGACTAGCGGGGGGGCTCATACGCAGTATTTT.

In its sample, this clonotype was seen once. The V gene is TRBV7-9, the J gene TRBJ2-1, with D unresolved. The CDR3 contains 12 residues. Germline values: CDR1 SEHNR, CDR2 FQNEAQ (reference sequence). Trimming shortened V by 0 bases and J by 10 bases, and 7 bases separated the two germline ends. The CDR3 here is CASSLARMEQFF. The CDR3 DNA follows: TGTGCCAGCAGCTTAGCAAGGATGGAGCAGTTCTTC. Supplemented by reference TRBV7-9 and TRBJ2-1, the full variable domain reads DTGVSQNPRHKITKRGQNVTFRCDPISEHNRLYWYRQTLGQGPEFLTYFQNEAQLEKSRLLSDRFSAERPKGSFSTLEIQRTEQGDSAMYLCASSLARMEQFFGPGTRLTVL.

This chain uses TRBV20-1 with TRBJ1-1; possible D gene TRBD1, 5 bases. This CDR3 is 18 amino acids long. CDR1 and CDR2 (germline): DFQATT, SNEGSKA (reference sequence). Trimming shortened V by 6 bases and J by 11 bases, and 37 bases separated the two germline ends. CDR3 in amino acids: CSASDGGFRQLDRMGAFF. The CDR3 nucleotides read TGCAGTGCAAGCGACGGGGGGTTCAGGCAACTGGATCGAATGGGGGCTTTCTTT.

The gene calls are TRBV7-8 and TRBJ2-3; D ambiguous. V was cut by 3 bases and J by 6 bases, with 7 bases left in between. Germline V CDR1 and CDR2: SGHVS, FQNEAQ. The CDR3 is 12 amino acids. Written as DNA, the CDR3 is TGTGCCAGCAGCTTTGCCGTGGATACGCAGTATTTT. This encodes CASSFAVDTQYF.

This clonotype was observed many times. This rearrangement joins TRBV29-1 to TRBJ1-5; no firm D call. Trimming took off 5 bases at V and 4 bases at J, with 9 bases between the two ends. Per germline, CDR1 SQVTM and CDR2 ANQGSEA. The CDR3 covers 12 residues. The CDR3 sequence: CSVKGANQPQHF. CDR3 nucleotide sequence: TGCAGCGTTAAAGGAGCAAATCAGCCCCAGCATTTT.

This clonotype was recorded many times. The chain joins TRBV7-2 to TRBJ2-1; D might be TRBD1 (8 bases). Germline V CDR1 and CDR2: SGHTA, FQGNSA. The CDR3 sequence is 16 residues long. Trimming stripped 1 base from V and 2 bases from J, with 12 bases between. CDR3 bases: TGTGCCAGCAGCTTAGACAGGGGGAGGGCCTACAATGAGCAGTTCTTC. Translation gives CASSLDRGRAYNEQFF.

Of note for this clonotype: A much more abundant neighbour one base away suggests this may be a read error. The final CDR3 position lacks the conserved phenylalanine or tryptophan, pointing to a likely read error. The chain joins TRBV6-5 to TRBJ1-1; no definite D call. Germline V gene lookup returns CDR1 MNHEY and CDR2 SVGAGI. Trimming left V 2 bases short and J 8 bases short, with 6 bases between. CDR3 length: 11 residues. The CDR3 spells CASSYGVEAFC. The CDR3 nucleotides read TGTGCCAGCAGTTACGGGGTAGAAGCTTTCTGT.

This clonotype has at least ten counts. The gene calls are TRBV28 and TRBJ2-1, with D perhaps given as TRBD1 or TRBD2 (5 bases each). Trimming stripped 5 bases from V and 7 bases from J, with 18 bases between. Germline values: CDR1 MDHEN, CDR2 SYDVKM. This CDR3 has 15 residues. The CDR3 nucleotides are TGTGCCAGCAGTGGGACCGTACTTGAGAGAAATGAGCAGTTCTTC. The encoded protein is CASSGTVLERNEQFF.

The V and J genes are TRBV6-2 or TRBV6-3 and TRBJ1-1; no clear D gene. The CDR3 contains 12 residues. Germline values: CDR1 MNHEY, CDR2 SVGEGT. Trimming pared 6 bases from V and 7 bases from J, leaving 12 bases between. The CDR3, as DNA: TGTGCCAGCAGCTGGGGTATAGGTGAAGCTTTCTTT. This codes for CASSWGIGEAFF.